This T cell receptor (beta chain) was captured by sequencing in a study of blood T cell repertoires in COVID-19. Study-wide context: Sites in the United States, Italy and Spain provided acute and convalescent COVID-19 samples.

With 0 bases removed from V and 12 bases from J, the gap between germline ends came to 24 bases. Germline CDR1 is LGHNA and CDR2 is YSLEER. This CDR3 is 17 amino acids long. Assay: immunoSEQ multiplex PCR; the TCRdb copy retains only in-frame clones and omits some. The table includes 150,000 to 200,000 clones, 80% detected once. Material for sequencing was peripheral blood. The rearrangement uses TRBV4-3 and TRBJ2-1; the D gene is possibly TRBD2 (7 bases). The receptor was derived from a man in his sixties with acute or convalescent COVID-19. The CDR3 loop is CASSQDRGAGRAAAQFF. The DNA for the CDR3 is TGCGCCAGCAGCCAAGATCGGGGGGCGGGTCGGGCAGCTGCGCAGTTCTTC.